This T cell receptor (beta chain) originates from a study of blood T cell repertoires in COVID-19 (TCRdb year 2020). For the study in its entirety: The collaborator samples originated in the United States, Italy and Spain and spanned the acute and convalescent phases of COVID-19. The material from the prospective study consisted of cDNA or gDNA derived from T cells, B-cell-depleted T cells, or PBMCs. The dataset comprised deeply sampled blood TCRbeta repertoires from subjects exposed to, actively infected with, or recovered from COVID-19. A freely available public database, intended as a resource for researchers studying the immune response to SARS-CoV-2, is where the repertoires were released. Samples came from the ongoing ImmuneRACE study (first 160 participants) plus 1,254 subjects from 6 global collaborators. A de-identified subject ID, COVID-19 status, age in years and sex were almost always included in the sample metadata. HLA class I and class II types, where available, came from metadata supplied by the sample provider rather than from assay-based typing. Broader findings and caveats from the paper: Clinical and demographic metadata were provided uncurated, with the amount varying by source and participant.

Including cysteine and phenylalanine, the CDR3 has 14 amino acids. Only the CDR3 part of the read is kept: 42 bases, read in frame from the first base. Trimming takes 1 base off V and 8 bases off J; junction bases not matched to a gene: 4. CDR1 LNHDA and CDR2 SQIVND were looked up in the germline V gene (reference sequence). Whole blood was collected in K2EDTA tubes by collaborating institutions according to the institutions' own protocols. For TCRbeta analysis, collaborators shipped samples in one of three forms: frozen whole blood, isolated PBMCs, or DNA extracted from either of those sample types. TCRbeta CDR3 regions were amplified from genomic DNA using the immunoSEQ Assay, a bias-controlled multiplex PCR. Per the authors' processing: Nucleated cell counts per sample were estimated from amplification of reference gene primers within the assay. To quantify the absolute abundance of each unique TCRbeta CDR3 rearrangement, sequence reads were collapsed and filtered. For each sample, productive Simpson clonality was calculated as the square root of Simpson's diversity index across productive rearrangements. TCRdb retrieved this table from immuneACCESS and kept in-frame rearrangements only. Not all clones are present; in checked studies, unresolved V genes account for under half, and no reason is known for the remainder. The V and J calls and clone size come from that table; D and trimming were worked out from the DNA. For this sample the table gives 350,000 to 450,000 clones, of which 70% to 90% were detected only once. The ten largest make up less than 3.5% of the sample.

A word on this clone: Its target antigen remains unknown. Base-call qualities are not available, and no considerably larger clone is one nucleotide away.

The chain uses TRBV19 and TRBJ1-4; 7 bases in the middle match TRBD1. Specimen: peripheral blood. This clonotype was obtained from a human donor in a cohort sampled during active COVID-19. CDR3 protein: CASSIGTGEEKLFF. At the DNA level, the sequence is TGTGCCAGTAGTATAGGAACAGGGGAGGAAAAACTGTTTTTT.